The 6 T cell receptor beta chains below all came from one sample that was sequenced in a study of graft-versus-host responses after intestinal transplantation. Their antigens are not known. Assay: immunoSEQ multiplex PCR; the TCRdb copy retains only in-frame clones and omits some. The repertoire has about 64,000 clones, approximately 90% of them found once; the top ten carry about 1.5%. The sample here was unstimulated CD8+ T cells sorted from spleen or lymph node cells, taken before transplant. These receptors came from a human donor who was the organ donor for an intestinal transplant.

This clone appeared once. The V call is TRBV28, the J call TRBJ1-2, with D unresolved. CDR1 MDHEN and CDR2 SYDVKM come from the germline V gene. Between the trimmed V and J ends, which lost 6 bases and 3 bases, there was a span of 14 bases. The CDR3 has 14 amino acids. The CDR3 sequence is CASSPDGGYYGYTF. DNA of the CDR3: TGTGCCAGCAGCCCTGATGGAGGGTACTATGGCTACACCTTC.

This clone was seen only a few times. The chain couples TRBV15 to TRBJ1-1; D is unresolved. V was shortened by 0 bases and J by 3 bases, with 8 bases between the two germline ends. The CDR3 is made up of 14 amino acids. Germline-derived CDR1 and CDR2 are LNHNV and YYDKDF (reference sequence). The CDR3 spells CATSRDLGDTEAFF. The CDR3 DNA reads TGTGCCACCAGCAGAGATCTAGGTGACACTGAAGCTTTCTTT.

The chain joins TRBV19 to TRBJ2-1; 11 bases align to TRBD2. The junction had 3 bases not matched to a gene; V was cut back by 5 bases and J by 6 bases. This CDR3 has 14 residues. Germline V gene lookup returns CDR1 LNHDA and CDR2 SQIVND (reference sequence). The DNA for the CDR3 is TGTGCCAGTAGTGTGACTAGCGGGATCAATGAGCAGTTCTTC. It codes for CASSVTSGINEQFF.

V gene TRBV7-2 combines with J gene TRBJ1-2; TRBD1 is a possible D gene (6 bases). Germline CDR1 SGHTA, CDR2 FQGNSA. The length of the CDR3 is 14 residues. The ends were cut back, 5 bases at V and 9 bases at J, with 19 bases in the middle. CDR3 DNA: TGTGCCAGCAGCCCCGGGGGGGCGCATATTAGCTACACCTTC. It yields the protein CASSPGGAHISYTF.

This chain joins TRBV7-9 and TRBJ1-2; perhaps TRBD1 as D (6 bases). V was shortened by 2 bases and J by 4 bases, with 14 bases between the two germline ends. Germline values: CDR1 SEHNR, CDR2 FQNEAQ (reference sequence). The CDR3 is 15 residues long. CDR3 DNA: TGTGCCAGCAGCTTATCAACAGGGCACATCTATGGCTACACCTTC. Translated, it gives CASSLSTGHIYGYTF.

This chain uses TRBV6-1 with TRBJ2-2, with 9 bases fitting TRBD1. This CDR3 has 17 residues. The junction had 10 bases not matched to a gene; V was cut back by 3 bases and J by 5 bases. Germline V gives CDR1 MNHNS, CDR2 SASEGT. CDR3 coding DNA: TGTGCCAGCAGTGACCCAGGGACAGGGATAGTAACCGGGGAGCTGTTTTTT. It codes for CASSDPGTGIVTGELFF.